This T cell receptor beta chain was recovered during a study of shared clonotypes between healthy human individuals. This CDR3 region has 18 residues. Germline V lookup: CDR1 LGHNA, CDR2 YNFKEQ. Participating donors were healthy, HIV-negative adults free of recent acute infections or vaccinations. The unsorted samples had around 100 million PBMCs used for genomic DNA. Unsorted PBMC DNA underwent sequencing on ten immunoSEQ deep assay plates. As handled by the study authors: ImmunoSEQ junction-only sequences lacked quality scores, so their filtering differed. Some clones are missing from TCRdb's copy, which holds only in-frame ones; the method was immunoSEQ multiplex PCR. That table furnishes V, J and clone size, whereas the DNA furnished D and trimming. Of 450,000 to 550,000 clones in the sample, more than 65% are singletons; the top ten hold 10% to 15%.

This sequence originates from a woman between 35 and 50 years old in good health. Some clones in this sample may be carry-over from other donors' samples. This chain joins TRBV4-2 and TRBJ2-5, with 7 bases lining up with TRBD1. With the DNA end fitting TRBJ2-7 better, the J assignment may be wrong. The sample consisted of PBMCs. The CDR3 coding sequence is TGTGCCAGCAGCCAAGAAGGGGGCCGTGGTCACGCGGCCTACGAGCAGTACTTC. Translating gives CASSQEGGRGHAAYEQYF.